This T cell receptor beta chain was captured by sequencing in a study of cytomegalovirus exposure and HLA in healthy donors. Trimming removed 5 bases from V and 1 base from J, with 8 bases in between. This CDR3 is 14 amino acids long. The germline V gene has CDR1 LNHDA and CDR2 SQIVND (reference sequence). 13 Jbeta primers and 60 Vbeta primers were used for the PCR. The repertoire was sequenced with immunoSEQ multiplex PCR; TCRdb's copy has only in-frame clones and lacks some. The sample consists of over 110,000 clones, approximately 78% of them appearing once. Findings of the study overall: The HLA-A and HLA-B alleles of most subjects were reportedly predicted accurately from TCR beta sequences.

The count of this clone is one. The target antigen is unknown. This rearrangement joins TRBV19 to TRBJ2-2, with D unclear. The sequenced material came from PBMCs. This clonotype originated in a middle-aged woman in good health and CMV-seropositive. CDR3 DNA: TGTGCCAGTAGTGTAGTTCGGAACACCGGGGAGCTGTTTTTT. This encodes CASSVVRNTGELFF.